One sample yielded the 17 T cell receptor beta chains listed below, sequenced in a study of cytomegalovirus exposure and HLA in healthy donors. Researchers ran the PCR with 60 Vbeta and 13 Jbeta primers. TCRdb keeps only in-frame clones here, not all; method: immunoSEQ multiplex PCR. The table has over 80,000 clones, 65% to 80% seen once. The sequenced sample was PBMCs. The receptors here all came from a man between 60 and 70 years old in good health and CMV-seropositive.

The chain employs TRBV10-3 and TRBJ2-5, with D possibly matching TRBD1 (7 bases). The CDR3 length is 15 residues. The germline V gene has CDR1 ENHRY and CDR2 SYGVKD. V lost 0 bases and J lost 6, with 14 bases in between. CDR3 loop: CAISESSQGGKTQYF. The CDR3, as DNA: TGTGCCATCAGTGAGTCGAGTCAGGGGGGAAAGACCCAGTACTTC.

About this clone itself: The junction and the germline gene differ at one end; a read error may be behind it. V is TRBV7-9 and J is TRBJ1-4; weak D call: TRBD1 (6 bases). Per germline, CDR1 SEHNR and CDR2 FQNEAQ (reference sequence). The CDR3 loop spans 13 amino acids. For the CDR3, the DNA is TGTGCCAGCAGCTTGAAACAGGGTGAAGAACTGTTTTTT. Protein sequence: CASSLKQGEELFF. Filled out from reference TRBV7-9 and TRBJ1-4, the complete variable domain reads DTGVSQNPRHKITKRGQNVTFRCDPISEHNRLYWYRQTLGQGPEFLTYFQNEAQLEKSRLLSDRFSAERPKGSFSTLEIQRTEQGDSAMYLCASSLKQGEELFFGSGTQLSVL.

The J gene is TRBJ2-7, the V gene TRBV5-1, with 7 bases fitting TRBD1. Germline trimming cut 5 bases from V and 6 bases from J; bases unmatched to any gene: 8. Germline CDR1 and CDR2: SGHRS and YFSETQ. CDR3 size: 13 residues. In DNA, the CDR3 is TGCGCCAGCAGACCTACAGGGGTTGGCGAGCAGTACTTC. This gives the protein CASRPTGVGEQYF.

For this clone: Compared with germline, one end of the junction differs, possibly owing to a read error. The J gene is TRBJ2-7, the V gene TRBV5-1; D gene uncertain. The CDR3 has 13 amino acids. From germline, CDR1 is SGHRS and CDR2 YFSETQ. CDR3 sequence (DNA): TGCGCCAGCGGCTTGGCCAACTCCTACGAGCAGTACTTC. It is translated as CASGLANSYEQYF.

The chain uses TRBV2 and TRBJ2-2; 7 bases match TRBD1. V gave up 6 bases and J gave up 4 bases; unmatched junction bases: 5. The germline gives CDR1 SNHLY, CDR2 FYNNEI. This CDR3 contains 14 residues. The DNA for the CDR3 is TGTGCCAGCAGGGTAGGGACAGCCACCGGGGAGCTGTTTTTT. It encodes CASRVGTATGELFF.

This CDR3 is CASSLYTRTSGGTDTQYF. CDR3 nucleotide sequence: TGTGCCAGCAGCTTATATACCCGGACTAGCGGGGGTACAGATACGCAGTATTTT. The chain employs TRBV7-8 and TRBJ2-3; 13 positions agree with TRBD2. The CDR3 runs to 18 residues. From germline, CDR1 is SGHVS and CDR2 FQNEAQ. V shed 2 bases and J 3 bases; nucleotides not matched to a gene: 8.

The chain employs TRBV9 and TRBJ1-4, with D possibly TRBD1 on 6 matching bases. Germline assignment: CDR1 SGDLS and CDR2 YYNGEE. This CDR3 spans 16 amino acids. The V end was cut by 0 bases, the J end by 4 bases, with 13 bases between. CDR3 loop: CASSVDQGRSNEKLFF. Written as DNA, the CDR3 is TGTGCCAGCAGCGTAGACCAGGGGCGAAGTAATGAAAAACTGTTTTTT.

The gene calls are TRBV7-8 and TRBJ2-1; 10 positions agree with TRBD2. The germline V gene has CDR1 SGHVS and CDR2 FQNEAQ. V gave up 5 bases and J gave up 6 bases; unmatched junction bases: 7. The CDR3 consists of 15 residues. The CDR3 reads CASSKSGGAGNEQFF. Written as DNA, the CDR3 is TGTGCCAGCAGCAAGAGCGGGGGGGCCGGCAATGAGCAGTTCTTC.

In regard to this clone: A read error may account for a junction end that differs from germline. V is TRBV7-9 and J is TRBJ1-2; D is perhaps TRBD1 (6 bases). Germline assignment: CDR1 SEHNR and CDR2 FQNEAQ (reference sequence). This CDR3 has 13 residues. CDR3 sequence reads: CSSSLGANYGYTF. CDR3 sequence (DNA): TGTTCCAGCAGCTTGGGGGCGAACTATGGCTACACCTTC.

The chain is built from TRBV9 and TRBJ2-2; perhaps TRBD1 as D (5 bases). The germline V and J ends were trimmed by 0 bases and 0 bases, with 12 bases remaining between them. Germline CDR1 SGDLS, CDR2 YYNGEE. The CDR3 is 17 residues long. The CDR3 reads CASSVATGATNTGELFF. CDR3 nucleotides: TGTGCCAGCAGCGTAGCCACTGGGGCCACGAACACCGGGGAGCTGTTTTTT.

V is TRBV5-1 and J is TRBJ2-7; D not certain. With 3 bases removed from V and 0 bases from J, the gap between germline ends came to 10 bases. Germline assignment: CDR1 SGHRS and CDR2 YFSETQ. CDR3 size: 14 residues. CDR3: CASSSQSFSYEQYF. CDR3 bases: TGCGCCAGCAGCTCTCAGTCCTTCTCCTACGAGCAGTACTTC.

This chain joins TRBV30 and TRBJ1-1, with 8 bases aligning to TRBD1. The CDR3 is 13 residues long. The junction had 6 bases not matched to a gene; V was cut back by 2 bases and J by 7 bases. Germline CDR1 GTSNPN, CDR2 SVGIG (reference sequence). CDR3 loop: CAWSFSGTGEAFF. The CDR3 DNA sequence: TGTGCCTGGAGTTTCTCCGGGACAGGTGAAGCTTTCTTT.

This clone was detected only a few times. The chain recombines TRBV4-1 with TRBJ1-4; D gene unclear. Deletions cut 4 bases from V and 4 bases from J, with 16 bases between. Germline CDR1 is MGHRA and CDR2 is YSYEKL. CDR3 length equals 16 residues. The CDR3 nucleotides are TGCGCCAGCAGCCCCCTCAGACGGGAAGGTAATGAAAAACTGTTTTTT. This sequence encodes CASSPLRREGNEKLFF.

This clone was observed a single time. The CDR3 loop is CAISPNSLTSGGGEQYF. The CDR3 DNA follows: TGTGCCATCAGTCCTAACTCTTTGACTAGCGGGGGCGGGGAGCAGTACTTC. The rearrangement links TRBV10-3 to TRBJ2-7, with 12 positions matching TRBD2. V dropped 5 bases and J dropped 7; count of bases not matched to a gene: 15. The CDR3 covers 17 residues. Germline lookup yields CDR1 ENHRY and CDR2 SYGVKD.

There are a few counts of this clone. The chain employs TRBV14 and TRBJ1-2, with a weak D call TRBD1 (5 bases). This CDR3 has 13 amino acids. The V gene lost 6 bases and the J gene lost 4 bases, with 12 bases spanning the gap. Per the germline V gene, CDR1 is SGHDN and CDR2 is FVKESK. The CDR3, as DNA: TGTGCCAGCAGGCCGGGACTGAGCTATGGCTACACCTTC. It specifies CASRPGLSYGYTF.

The rearrangement joins TRBV15 to TRBJ2-3; the D gene is possibly TRBD2 (6 bases). Per germline, CDR1 LNHNV and CDR2 YYDKDF (reference sequence). The CDR3 runs 16 residues. Trimming took off 4 bases at V and 3 bases at J, with 17 bases between the two ends. The CDR3 DNA reads TGTGCCACCAGCACAGATGCGGGGCGGGTTACAGATACGCAGTATTTT. Amino acid sequence: CATSTDAGRVTDTQYF. Full variable domain (rest looked up from reference TRBV15 and TRBJ2-3): DAMVIQNPRYQVTQFGKPVTLSCSQTLNHNVMYWYQQKSSQAPKLLFHYYDKDFNNEADTPDNFQSRRPNTSFCFLDIRSPGLGDTAMYLCATSTDAGRVTDTQYFGPGTRLTVL.

J is TRBJ2-1 and V is TRBV27, with 8 nucleotides matching TRBD1. Germline trimming cut 6 bases from V and 14 bases from J; bases unmatched to any gene: 12. The germline gives CDR1 MNHEY, CDR2 SMNVEV (reference sequence). The CDR3 runs 13 residues. This CDR3 is CASSSVPGGVEFF. The DNA for the CDR3 is TGTGCCAGCAGCTCCGTTCCAGGGGGCGTAGAGTTCTTC.